Included here is one T cell receptor beta chain sequence, with context. Its antigen is unknown. No qualities accompany the bases; no much larger clone lies one base away. This sample was taken from a study of CD8 T cells in ankylosing spondylitis (dated by TCRdb to the late 2010s). As for the study more broadly: The study set out to find disease-linked TCR variants by profiling T cell receptor beta repertoires in ankylosing spondylitis patients and healthy donors. The full study cohort was made up of about 24 ankylosing spondylitis patients and roughly 98 healthy donors. Peripheral blood was sampled, and synovial fluid was additionally collected from ankylosing spondylitis patients. Results and caveats for the whole study, not just this receptor: Blood from ankylosing spondylitis patients appeared to be characterized by a TCR beta motif composed of under ten highly homologous amino acid variants. The disease-linked clones had a CD8+ phenotype and were found at relatively low frequencies in peripheral blood. Some of the motif variants had been reported before in the synovial fluid and blood of reactive arthritis patients, a finding that suggests common disease-initiation mechanisms. The disease-linked clones were reported to be significantly enriched in matched synovial fluid samples from ankylosing spondylitis patients.

Germline trimming: 0 bases from V, 0 bases from J; junction bases outside gene matches: 7. The CDR3 runs 16 amino acids, cysteine and phenylalanine included. The DNA shown is the 48-base CDR3, in frame from base 1. Sequences DFQATT (CDR1) and SNEGSKA (CDR2) are obtained from the germline V gene (reference sequence). TCRdb records Illumina HiSeq 2500 as the sequencer. Quantitative 5'-RACE with molecular barcodes was the method used to prepare the TCR beta libraries. Per the original workflow: A new computational method, built on a probabilistic model of VDJ rearrangement, was used to identify disease-linked TCR variants. Through fastp at Q25 and MiXCR, TCRdb rebuilt clones from the public reads, retaining in-frame beta chains. Every distinct CDR3 protein forms one entry, paired with its most common genes and DNA. The authors' filters were not applied to this entry. The sample data list some 270,000 distinct CDR3 sequences, and 18% of these were observed just once. Approximately 32% of the sample is taken by the ten largest.

The receptor's source is a male donor with ankylosing spondylitis or in good health (not recorded which). The rearranged chain carries TRBV20-1 and TRBJ2-5, with 7 bases in between that match TRBD2. What was sequenced was blood, either unsorted or a sorted T cell fraction (not recorded which). CDR3 protein: CSARDGAGEDQETQYF. The nucleotide sequence is TGCAGTGCTAGAGATGGGGCGGGAGAGGACCAAGAGACCCAGTACTTC.